These T cell receptor beta chains were read from a single sample in a study of PD-L1 blockade in urothelial cancer. Only in-frame clones appear in the TCRdb table, and some are missing; sequencing was by immunoSEQ multiplex PCR. The table records 120,000 or so clones, around 86% of them present only once. Sample: PBMCs, taken around atezolizumab (anti-PD-L1) treatment. These receptors all stem from a man aged 45-65 years with urothelial cancer. Each CDR3 is given with its conserved first and last residue. A D gene is named only where the DNA matches it firmly. Only some rows state a clone size, as once, few, many or a class for expanded clones.

>TRBV4-1|.|.|TRBJ2-3|14
CASSQDLNQGLQYF
TGCGCCAGCAGCCAAGATTTAAATCAGGGGTTGCAGTATTTT
>TRBV7-8|.|.|TRBJ1-1|14
CASSFTEMNTEAFF
TGTGCCAGCAGCTTCACCGAGATGAACACTGAAGCTTTCTTT
>TRBV7-9|.|.|TRBJ1-6|11
CASSSYSPLHF
TGTGCCAGCAGCTCCTATTCACCCCTCCACTTT
>TRBV14|.|.|TRBJ2-4|16
CASSRDGTSRGNIQYF
TGTGCCAGCAGCCGAGACGGTACTAGCCGTGGGAACATTCAGTACTTC
>TRBV2|.|TRBD1|TRBJ2-3|12
CATQGAADTQYF
TGTGCCACCCAGGGGGCCGCAGATACGCAGTATTTT
>TRBV27|.|TRBD2|TRBJ2-1|15
CASHWGGSSYNEQFF
TGTGCCAGCCATTGGGGGGGAAGCTCCTACAATGAGCAGTTCTTC
>TRBV4-2|many|TRBD2|TRBJ2-1|17
CASSPPAASGRAGEQFF
TGTGCCAGCAGCCCACCTGCGGCTAGCGGGAGGGCCGGTGAGCAGTTCTTC
>TRBV4-2|.|TRBD2|TRBJ2-1|16
CASSPEGAGGFDEQFF
TGTGCCAGCAGCCCGGAGGGAGCGGGAGGTTTTGATGAGCAGTTCTTC
>TRBV6-6|.|TRBD1|TRBJ1-3|13
CASIRDSGNTIYF
TGTGCCAGCATTCGGGACAGTGGAAACACCATATATTTT
>TRBV6-1|.|.|TRBJ1-5|14
CASSDRVKNQPQHF
TGTGCCAGCAGTGACCGGGTCAAGAATCAGCCCCAGCATTTT
>TRBV12-5|.|TRBD1|TRBJ1-4|17
CASGLVGSGQTNEKLFF
TGTGCTAGTGGTTTGGTAGGGTCGGGACAGACAAATGAAAAACTGTTTTTT
>TRBV7-9|.|.|TRBJ1-2|14
CASSLDGGSLGYTF
TGTGCCAGCAGCTTAGATGGCGGGTCCCTAGGCTACACCTTC
>TRBV7-3|.|.|TRBJ2-5|13
CASSLTSVETQYF
TGTGCCAGCAGCTTAACTAGCGTAGAGACCCAGTACTTC
>TRBV18|once|.|TRBJ1-3|17
CASSPLFRDSSGNTIYF
TGTGCCAGCTCACCATTATTCAGGGATAGCTCTGGAAACACCATATATTTT
>TRBV6-1|.|.|TRBJ1-6|14
CASSEISTGSPLHF
TGTGCCAGCAGTGAAATCTCGACGGGTTCACCCCTCCACTTT
>TRBV5-6|.|.|TRBJ1-2|12
CASSLMRAGYTF
TGTGCCAGCAGCTTGATGAGGGCGGGCTACACCTTC
>TRBV7-3|.|TRBD2|TRBJ2-7|16
CASSLIAGGPRAEQYF
TGTGCCAGCAGCTTAATAGCGGGAGGGCCTCGGGCCGAGCAGTACTTC
>TRBV6-1|.|.|TRBJ2-2|13
CASSVPGTGELFF
TGTGCCAGCAGTGTCCCGGGCACCGGGGAGCTGTTTTTT
>TRBV27|once|TRBD1|TRBJ1-5|16
CASSGTGTGGYQPQHF
TGTGCCAGCAGTGGCACTGGGACAGGGGGGTATCAGCCCCAGCATTTT
>TRBV15|.|TRBD2|TRBJ2-3|17
CATSRSRLAGDTDTQYF
TGTGCCACCAGCAGATCGCGACTAGCGGGGGACACAGATACGCAGTATTTT
>TRBV27|.|TRBD2|TRBJ2-7|15
CASSLESLAGGEQYF
TGTGCCAGCAGTTTAGAGTCCCTAGCGGGAGGCGAGCAGTACTTC
>TRBV9|.|.|TRBJ2-1|17
CASSASSLEILYNEQFF
TGTGCCAGCAGCGCTTCCTCACTGGAGATCTTATACAATGAGCAGTTCTTC
>TRBV6-6|.|TRBD2|TRBJ2-1|15
CASSRTSGPGNEQFF
TGTGCCAGCAGTCGGACTAGCGGGCCGGGGAATGAGCAGTTCTTC
>TRBV5-6|.|TRBD1|TRBJ2-6|18
CASSLLGTGSSGANVLTF
TGTGCCAGCAGCTTGTTAGGGACAGGGAGCTCTGGGGCCAACGTCCTGACTTTC
>TRBV6-5|.|.|TRBJ2-7|13
CASSPDWAYEQYF
TGTGCCAGCAGCCCGGACTGGGCGTACGAGCAGTACTTC
>TRBV5-1|.|TRBD1|TRBJ1-4|15
CASSPQGSRGEKLFF
TGCGCCAGCAGCCCACAGGGGTCCCGCGGCGAAAAACTGTTTTTT
>TRBV7-9|.|TRBD1|TRBJ1-5|14
CASSRDRGDQPQHF
TGTGCCAGCAGCCGGGACAGGGGGGATCAGCCCCAGCATTTT
>TRBV9|.|.|TRBJ1-5|13
CASSPQSNQPQHF
TGTGCCAGCAGCCCACAATCCAATCAGCCCCAGCATTTT
>TRBV19|.|TRBD2|TRBJ2-5|15
CASSPQTSAQETQYF
TGTGCCAGTAGCCCGCAGACTAGCGCCCAAGAGACCCAGTACTTC
>TRBV15|.|.|TRBJ1-4|12
CATSRATGKLFF
TGTGCCACCAGCAGAGCCACAGGAAAACTGTTTTTT
>TRBV5-1|once|.|TRBJ2-7|12
CASSGPSEVEYF
TGCGCCAGCAGCGGCCCTTCTGAGGTGGAGTACTTC
>TRBV28|.|TRBD1|TRBJ1-2|15
CASSPARDRGFGYTF
TGTGCCAGCAGTCCCGCCCGGGACAGGGGGTTTGGCTACACCTTC
>TRBV5-1|.|TRBD1|TRBJ1-5|16
CASSLGTGASNQPQHF
TGCGCCAGCAGCTTGGGGACAGGGGCTTCAAATCAGCCCCAGCATTTT
>TRBV27|.|.|TRBJ2-2|16
CASSFGWRGNTGELFF
TGTGCCAGCAGTTTCGGTTGGCGGGGGAACACCGGGGAGCTGTTTTTT
>TRBV19|few|.|TRBJ1-1|12
CASSTGFTEAFF
TGTGCCAGTAGTACAGGTTTTACTGAAGCTTTCTTT
>TRBV7-9|.|TRBD1|TRBJ1-2|19
CASSSPLWDRRREDYGYTF
TGTGCCAGCAGCTCCCCTCTTTGGGACAGAAGAAGAGAAGACTATGGCTACACCTTC
>TRBV6-6|.|TRBD1|TRBJ2-3|15
CASLGDRGERGTQYF
TGTGCCAGCCTGGGGGACAGGGGGGAACGGGGTACGCAGTATTTT
>TRBV28|.|.|TRBJ2-3|15
CASSLSPTGQDTQYF
TGTGCCAGCAGTTTATCCCCAACAGGGCAAGATACGCAGTATTTT
>TRBV5-1|.|TRBD2|TRBJ2-7|15
CASRGLAGAIYEQYF
TGCGCCAGCAGGGGCCTAGCGGGAGCGATATACGAGCAGTACTTC
>TRBV6-4|.|.|TRBJ2-2|15
CARGKLAVITGELFF
TGTGCCAGGGGTAAACTAGCAGTTATCACCGGGGAGCTGTTTTTT
>TRBV5-5|.|.|TRBJ1-4|13
CASSLEQGEKLFF
TGTGCCAGCAGCTTGGAACAGGGTGAAAAACTGTTTTTT
>TRBV2|.|.|TRBJ1-3|14
CASSESSTGNTIYF
TGTGCCAGCAGTGAAAGTTCTACTGGAAACACCATATATTTT
>TRBV5-1|.|TRBD1|TRBJ2-5|15
CASSLLGQGPETQYF
TGCGCCAGCAGCTTGTTAGGACAGGGTCCGGAGACCCAGTACTTC
>TRBV18|.|TRBD2|TRBJ2-5|15
CASSEAGRSGVAQYF
TGTGCCAGCTCAGAAGCGGGACGCTCGGGGGTCGCCCAGTACTTC
>TRBV28|.|TRBD1|TRBJ1-4|17
CASSPHRGATTNEKLFF
TGTGCCAGCAGTCCCCACAGGGGCGCTACAACTAATGAAAAACTGTTTTTT
>TRBV19|.|TRBD1|TRBJ1-3|15
CASTVGQASGNTIYF
TGTGCCAGTACCGTGGGACAGGCCTCTGGAAACACCATATATTTT
>TRBV28|few|TRBD2|TRBJ2-3|18
CASSTPRDWGAGGDTQYF
TGTGCCAGCAGCACCCCCCGGGACTGGGGAGCGGGGGGTGATACGCAGTATTTT
>TRBV7-2|once|TRBD1|TRBJ1-2|17
CASSLAPPDRGGHGYTF
TGTGCCAGCAGCTTAGCGCCCCCGGACAGGGGAGGGCATGGCTACACCTTC